The 22 T cell receptor beta chains listed next were all sequenced from one sample in a study of blood T cell repertoires in COVID-19. Assay used: immunoSEQ multiplex PCR; TCRdb lists only in-frame clones, some missing. The top ten clones hold 12% to 15% of a sample with under 200,000 clones, roughly 80% of them seen once. Sample: peripheral blood. These receptors all come from a man aged 18 to 30 with active or convalescent COVID-19.

In this sample, this clone turned up a few times. The CDR3 DNA reads TGTGCCAGCAGTTACGGGGGAACGAACACTGAAGCTTTCTTT. Amino acids: CASSYGGTNTEAFF. The chain carries TRBV28 and TRBJ1-1, with a tentative D call TRBD1 (5 bases). The CDR3 extends over 14 amino acids. Germline V gene sequence: CDR1 MDHEN, CDR2 SYDVKM. V was cut by 4 bases and J by 1 base, with 10 bases left in between. Variable domain in full (rest from reference TRBV28 and TRBJ1-1): DVKVTQSSRYLVKRTGEKVFLECVQDMDHENMFWYRQDPGLGLRLIYFSYDVKMKEKGDIPEGYSVSREKKERFSLILESASTNQTSMYLCASSYGGTNTEAFFGQGTRLTVV.

This clone came up once. V gene TRBV6-5 combines with J gene TRBJ1-2, with TRBD1 identical over 8 bases. From germline, CDR1 is MNHEY and CDR2 SVGAGI. The CDR3 has 14 residues. V trimming: 7 bases; J trimming: 5 bases; junction bases outside the gene matches: 9. CDR3 amino acids: CASKPGQGLYGYTF. The DNA of the CDR3 is TGTGCCAGCAAGCCCGGACAGGGCTTGTATGGCTACACCTTC.

The chain uses TRBV6-2 or TRBV6-3 and TRBJ2-4; unclear D gene. The V gene's germline CDR1 is MNHEY and CDR2 SVGEGT. The germline V and J ends were trimmed by 6 bases and 0 bases, with 9 bases remaining between them. The CDR3 has 14 residues. The CDR3 region has the DNA TGTGCCAGCAGCAGCAACGTAGCCAAAAACATTCAGTACTTC. Amino acids: CASSSNVAKNIQYF.

The chain employs TRBV9 and TRBJ1-3; TRBD1 agrees at 7 bases. Germline CDR1 is SGDLS and CDR2 is YYNGEE. CDR3 length: 16 residues. Trimming removed 0 bases from V and 4 bases from J; junction bases left unmatched: 7. The CDR3 DNA follows: TGTGCCAGCAGCGTAGGACAGGGACGCTCCGGAAACACCATATATTTT. As protein: CASSVGQGRSGNTIYF.

The chain uses TRBV5-1 and TRBJ2-7, with TRBD1 as a possible D gene (6 bases). The V and J ends lost 6 bases and 2 bases respectively, with 15 bases between them. CDR3 length: 14 residues. In germline, CDR1 is SGHRS, CDR2 YFSETQ. The CDR3, as DNA: TGCGCCAGCACCCTAAACAGGGAACCCTACGAGCAGTACTTC. Its translation: CASTLNREPYEQYF.

The V call is TRBV7-9, the J call TRBJ2-7, with D possibly matching TRBD1 (6 bases). The CDR3 is 15 residues long. The germline CDR1 and CDR2 sequences are SEHNR and FQNEAQ (reference sequence). V was pared by 5 bases and J by 2 bases, with 16 bases between. CDR3 in amino acids: CASSGKWGPTYEQYF. CDR3 sequence (DNA): TGTGCCAGCAGCGGGAAGTGGGGGCCCACCTACGAGCAGTACTTC.

This clone is a singleton in its sample. The V gene is TRBV18, the J gene TRBJ2-7; possible D gene TRBD1, 6 bases. The germline gives CDR1 KGHSH, CDR2 LQKENI. The germline V and J ends were trimmed by 3 bases and 2 bases, with 8 bases remaining between them. This CDR3 has 13 residues. The CDR3 DNA reads TGTGCCAGCTCACCCAGACAGGCCTACGAGCAGTACTTC. The encoded protein is CASSPRQAYEQYF.

The chain recombines TRBV23-1 with TRBJ2-5; tentative D call: TRBD1 (6 bases). TRBV23-1 is marked as an open reading frame, function uncertain. The CDR3 spans 15 residues. The ends were cut back, 6 bases at V and 2 bases at J, with 16 bases in the middle. The CDR3, as DNA: TGCGCCAGCAGAGGACAGATGTATCCTCAAGAGACCCAGTACTTC. Its translation: CASRGQMYPQETQYF.

The chain uses TRBV5-1 and TRBJ1-1; 7 nucleotides match TRBD1. The CDR3 sequence is 15 residues long. The germline V gene encodes CDR1 SGHRS and CDR2 YFSETQ. V lost 5 bases and J lost 2; bases outside the gene matches: 9. This chain's CDR3 is CASRKTGDSNTEAFF. The CDR3 DNA reads TGCGCCAGCAGGAAAACAGGGGACAGCAACACTGAAGCTTTCTTT. Full variable domain (outside the CDR3, taken from reference TRBV5-1 and TRBJ1-1): KAGVTQTPRYLIKTRGQQVTLSCSPISGHRSVSWYQQTPGQGLQFLFEYFSETQRNKGNFPGRFSGRQFSNSRSEMNVSTLELGDSALYLCASRKTGDSNTEAFFGQGTRLTVV.

This sequence joins TRBV19 and TRBJ1-1; TRBD1 might be the D (6 bases). The V and J ends lost 6 bases and 1 base respectively, with 12 bases between them. The CDR3 is 14 residues long. The germline V gene encodes CDR1 LNHDA and CDR2 SQIVND (reference sequence). This CDR3 is CASSNQGRNTEAFF. For the CDR3, the DNA is TGTGCCAGTAGCAATCAGGGGCGGAACACTGAAGCTTTCTTT.

The CDR3 loop is CASSLTGQFFSGANVLTF. CDR3 nucleotides: TGTGCCAGCAGCTTAACGGGACAGTTTTTCTCTGGGGCCAACGTCCTGACTTTC. The chain uses TRBV7-2 and TRBJ2-6; 7 bases line up with TRBD1. From germline, CDR1 is SGHTA and CDR2 FQGNSA. The CDR3 is 18 residues long. V trimming: 2 bases; J trimming: 0 bases; junction bases outside the gene matches: 7.

V gene TRBV30 combines with J gene TRBJ2-5; D might be TRBD1 (5 bases). The germline V and J ends were trimmed by 2 bases and 5 bases, with 15 bases remaining between them. The CDR3 consists of 14 residues. Germline V gives CDR1 GTSNPN, CDR2 SVGIG (reference sequence). CDR3 DNA: TGTGCCTGGAGTATCGCGTGGGGCGGCGAGACCCAGTACTTC. It specifies CAWSIAWGGETQYF.

The chain links TRBV3-1 (or the pseudogene TRBV3-2) to TRBJ1-5; tentative D call: TRBD1 (6 bases). V was pared by 2 bases and J by 2 bases, with 10 bases between. This CDR3 is 15 amino acids long. The germline V gene encodes CDR1 LGHDT and CDR2 YNNKEL (reference sequence). This CDR3 reads CASSQMGAGNQPQHF. The CDR3 DNA is TGTGCCAGCAGCCAAATGGGGGCTGGCAATCAGCCCCAGCATTTT.

This chain links TRBV2 with TRBJ2-3; 8 nucleotides match TRBD2. Per the germline V gene, CDR1 is SNHLY and CDR2 is FYNNEI. The CDR3 sequence is 16 residues long. The junction had 7 bases not matched to a gene; V was cut back by 3 bases and J by 2 bases. The CDR3: CASSEWAGGLTDTQYF. CDR3 nucleotide sequence: TGTGCCAGCAGTGAGTGGGCGGGAGGACTCACAGATACGCAGTATTTT.

CDR3 amino acids: CASSPSSGRMYEQYF. The CDR3 DNA sequence: TGTGCCAGCAGCCCTAGTAGTGGGAGAATGTACGAGCAGTACTTC. The chain joins TRBV9 to TRBJ2-7, with D possibly TRBD2 on 5 matching bases. Germline assignment: CDR1 SGDLS and CDR2 YYNGEE. CDR3 size: 15 residues. The germline V and J ends were trimmed by 4 bases and 4 bases, with 18 bases remaining between them.

This chain connects TRBV2 to TRBJ1-3; TRBD1 agrees at 9 bases. J gave up 4 bases and V 6 bases, and 4 bases lay outside the gene matches. This CDR3 has 14 residues. The germline gives CDR1 SNHLY, CDR2 FYNNEI. The CDR3 sequence: CASREQGAGNTIYF. DNA for the CDR3: TGTGCCAGCAGGGAACAGGGGGCGGGAAACACCATATATTTT.

The V gene is TRBV3-1 (or the pseudogene TRBV3-2), the J gene TRBJ2-5; D perhaps matches TRBD2 (6 bases). Trimming stripped 3 bases from V and 1 base from J, with 9 bases between. Germline CDR1 reads LGHDT; CDR2 reads YNNKEL (reference sequence). The CDR3 is 14 residues long. CDR3 region: CASSHLATQETQYF. The CDR3, as DNA: TGTGCCAGCAGCCACCTAGCGACCCAAGAGACCCAGTACTTC.

J is TRBJ2-5 and V is TRBV18; TRBD2 agrees at 7 bases. The CDR3 loop spans 16 amino acids. Looked up from germline, CDR1 is KGHSH and CDR2 is LQKENI. V shed 2 bases, J shed 1 base, and the junction held 7 bases outside the gene matches. In DNA, the CDR3 is TGTGCCAGCTCACCAACCCGGGGAGGGCCCCAAGAGACCCAGTACTTC. Translated: CASSPTRGGPQETQYF.

The genes are TRBV28 and TRBJ1-1; D is possibly TRBD1 (5 bases). Trimming left V 4 bases short and J 4 bases short, with 13 bases between. The CDR3 has 14 residues. The germline V gene encodes CDR1 MDHEN and CDR2 SYDVKM. CDR3 DNA: TGTGCCAGCAGTTCACCCCCGGGGGGCACTGAAGCTTTCTTT. It specifies CASSSPPGGTEAFF.

The rearrangement uses TRBV2 and TRBJ2-2; a possible D gene is TRBD2 (7 bases). V lost 8 bases, J lost 4 bases, and 14 bases lay in between. The CDR3 spans 14 residues. From germline, CDR1 is SNHLY and CDR2 FYNNEI. The CDR3 loop reads CASRLGGATGELFF. CDR3 bases: TGTGCCAGCCGGCTGGGGGGGGCCACCGGGGAGCTGTTTTTT.

The genes are TRBV7-8 and TRBJ1-5; 8 bases are a match to TRBD1. Germline CDR1 and CDR2: SGHVS and FQNEAQ. This CDR3 region has 18 residues. V trimming: 2 bases; J trimming: 0 bases; junction bases outside the gene matches: 9. In nucleotides, the CDR3 is TGTGCCAGCAGCTTAAGTCCCGGGACAGGTTATAGCAATCAGCCCCAGCATTTT. As protein: CASSLSPGTGYSNQPQHF.

V gene TRBV7-9 combines with J gene TRBJ1-6, with D possibly matching TRBD1 (5 bases). Trimming removed 3 bases from V and 9 bases from J, with 9 bases in between. Germline CDR1 reads SEHNR; CDR2 reads FQNEAQ (reference sequence). CDR3 length equals 13 residues. In DNA form, the CDR3 reads TGTGCCAGCAGCTTCGGCGGGGGTTCACCCCTCCACTTT. Translating gives CASSFGGGSPLHF.